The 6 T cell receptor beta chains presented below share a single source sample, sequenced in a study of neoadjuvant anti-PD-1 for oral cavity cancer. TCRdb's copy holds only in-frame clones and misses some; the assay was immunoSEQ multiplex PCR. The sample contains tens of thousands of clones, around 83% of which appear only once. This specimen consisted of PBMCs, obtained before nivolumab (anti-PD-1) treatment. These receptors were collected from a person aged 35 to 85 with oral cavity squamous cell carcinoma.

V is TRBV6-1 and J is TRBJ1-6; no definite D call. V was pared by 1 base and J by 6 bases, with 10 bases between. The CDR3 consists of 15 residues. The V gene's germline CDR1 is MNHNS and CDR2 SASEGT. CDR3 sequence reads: CASSEGVGSNSPLHF. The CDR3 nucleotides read TGTGCCAGCAGTGAAGGAGTTGGGAGTAATTCACCCCTCCACTTT.

CDR3 loop: CASSSRAIRNTIYF. The CDR3 DNA reads as TGTGCCAGCAGTTCACGGGCCATACGGAACACCATATATTTT. The chain is built from TRBV7-2 and TRBJ1-3; D gene unclear. The germline V gene has CDR1 SGHTA and CDR2 FQGNSA. The CDR3 extends over 14 amino acids. Trimming took off 6 bases at V and 7 bases at J, with 16 bases between the two ends.

For the CDR3, the DNA is TGTGCCAGCAGTCAGGGATTTAACTATGGCTACACCTTC. Residues: CASSQGFNYGYTF. The V and J genes are TRBV6-5 and TRBJ1-2; perhaps TRBD1 as D (5 bases). V was pared by 5 bases and J by 1 base, with 8 bases between. Germline CDR1 reads MNHEY; CDR2 reads SVGAGI. This CDR3 region has 13 residues.

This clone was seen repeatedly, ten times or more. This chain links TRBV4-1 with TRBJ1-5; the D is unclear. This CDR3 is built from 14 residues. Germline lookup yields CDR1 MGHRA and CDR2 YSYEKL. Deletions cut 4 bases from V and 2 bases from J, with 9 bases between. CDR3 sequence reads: CASSRTPGNQPQHF. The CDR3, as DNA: TGCGCCAGCAGCCGGACCCCCGGCAATCAGCCCCAGCATTTT.

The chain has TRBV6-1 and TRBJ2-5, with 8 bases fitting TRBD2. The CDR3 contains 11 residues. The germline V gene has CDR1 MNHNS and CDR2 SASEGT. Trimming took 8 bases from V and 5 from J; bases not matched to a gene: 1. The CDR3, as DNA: TGTGCCAGCCGACTAGCGGAGACCCAGTACTTC. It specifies CASRLAETQYF.

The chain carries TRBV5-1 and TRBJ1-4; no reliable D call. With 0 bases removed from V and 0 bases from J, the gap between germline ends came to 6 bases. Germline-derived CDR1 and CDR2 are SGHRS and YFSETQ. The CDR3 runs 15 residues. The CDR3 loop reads CASSLELTTNEKLFF. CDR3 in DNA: TGCGCCAGCAGCTTGGAGCTGACAACTAATGAAAAACTGTTTTTT.